Shown below are 17 T cell receptor beta chains from a single sample sequenced in a study of shared clonotypes between healthy human individuals. Repertoires were generated with immunoSEQ multiplex PCR, while TCRdb's copy carries only in-frame clones and drops some. The table includes around 2.1 million clones, 85% to 95% detected once. Naive-designated CD8 cells lacked CD45RO, were positively enriched for CCR7, and omitted terminally differentiated effector memory CD45RA+ cells. The sequenced sample consisted of naive CD8+ T cells from PBMCs. Every receptor here comes from a man in his late teens or twenties in good health. Some clones in this sample may be carry-over from other donors' samples.

This clone has just one count. This chain uses TRBV27 with TRBJ2-5, with TRBD2 matching 11 bases. This CDR3 is built from 18 residues. CDR1 MNHEY and CDR2 SMNVEV come from the germline V gene (reference sequence). J was trimmed by 5 bases and V by 1 base; bases with no gene match: 12. The CDR3 reads CASSLYGTSGVLGETQYF. As DNA, the CDR3 is TGTGCCAGCAGTTTATATGGGACTAGCGGAGTTCTGGGGGAGACCCAGTACTTC.

The rearrangement uses TRBV6-6 and TRBJ2-3; 8 bases align to TRBD2. The V segment lost 2 bases and the J segment 3 bases; nucleotides outside the gene matches: 7. Germline CDR1 and CDR2: MNHNY and SVGAGI (reference sequence). The CDR3 is 16 residues long. The CDR3 protein is CASSYGSGGRTDTQYF. Written as DNA, the CDR3 is TGTGCCAGCAGTTACGGGTCGGGAGGGCGGACAGATACGCAGTATTTT.

J is TRBJ2-5 and V is TRBV9, with D possibly being TRBD1 or TRBD2 (5 bases each). This CDR3 comprises 14 residues. Trimming took 5 bases from V and 2 from J, leaving 13 bases between them. Germline V CDR1 and CDR2: SGDLS, YYNGEE. CDR3 nucleotide sequence: TGTGCCAGCAGTGACCGGGACGGGCAAGAGACCCAGTACTTC. As protein: CASSDRDGQETQYF.

The chain links TRBV4-1 to TRBJ2-1; the match to TRBD2 covers 7 bases. J gave up 4 bases and V 6 bases, and 6 bases lay outside the gene matches. The CDR3 has 14 amino acids. Germline V gives CDR1 MGHRA, CDR2 YSYEKL. The CDR3 is CASSAGDGYNEQFF. DNA for the CDR3: TGCGCCAGCAGTGCGGGAGATGGATACAATGAGCAGTTCTTC.

The CDR3 reads CASSLTGTISSGNTIYF. The CDR3 bases are TGTGCCAGCAGCCTCACGGGGACAATCAGCTCTGGAAACACCATATATTTT. The rearrangement uses TRBV7-2 and TRBJ1-3, with D possibly TRBD1 on 6 matching bases. The germline V and J ends were trimmed by 5 bases and 0 bases, with 17 bases remaining between them. The CDR3 extends over 17 amino acids. Germline assignment: CDR1 SGHTA and CDR2 FQGNSA.

As to this clone: Other nucleotide sequences in the sample specify the same CDR3. The rearrangement uses TRBV9 and TRBJ2-1; TRBD1 agrees at 7 bases. This CDR3 contains 13 residues. CDR1 SGDLS and CDR2 YYNGEE come from the germline V gene. The V and J ends lost 2 bases and 5 bases, in that order; junction bases with no gene match: 1. In nucleotides, the CDR3 is TGTGCCAGCAGCGTCGACAGGGACAATGAGCAGTTCTTC. Amino acids: CASSVDRDNEQFF.

The gene calls are TRBV7-9 and TRBJ1-2; D unclear. The CDR3 consists of 16 residues. Germline lookup yields CDR1 SEHNR and CDR2 FQNEAQ (reference sequence). Trimming stripped 6 bases from V and 0 bases from J, with 17 bases between. CDR3 loop: CASSFRDPGPNYGYTF. Written as DNA, the CDR3 is TGTGCCAGCAGTTTTCGTGACCCAGGACCTAACTATGGCTACACCTTC. The full variable domain, rest sourced from reference TRBV7-9 and TRBJ1-2, is DTGVSQNPRHKITKRGQNVTFRCDPISEHNRLYWYRQTLGQGPEFLTYFQNEAQLEKSRLLSDRFSAERPKGSFSTLEIQRTEQGDSAMYLCASSFRDPGPNYGYTFGSGTRLTVV.

The DNA for the CDR3 is TGTGCCAGCAGCTTAGGCCCCGTGAACACCGGGGAGCTGTTTTTT. This gives the protein CASSLGPVNTGELFF. This chain uses TRBV7-7 with TRBJ2-2; no definite D call. Per the germline V gene, CDR1 is SSHAT and CDR2 is FNYEAQ (reference sequence). Trimming pared 1 base from V and 1 base from J, leaving 7 bases between. The CDR3 totals 15 residues.

The table lists this clone with a count of one. Compared with germline, one end of the junction differs, possibly owing to a read error. This sequence joins TRBV25-1 and TRBJ1-2; D is undetermined. The CDR3 covers 10 residues. Per germline, CDR1 MGHDK and CDR2 SYGVNS. The CDR3, as DNA: TGTGCCAGCAATGAAAATGGCTACACCTTC. Its protein is CASNENGYTF.

This rearrangement joins TRBV19 to TRBJ2-2; TRBD2 agrees at 11 bases. CDR1 LNHDA and CDR2 SQIVND come from the germline V gene (reference sequence). CDR3 length: 14 residues. After removal of 4 bases from V and 6 bases from J, the junction contained 1 base not matched to a gene. Written as DNA, the CDR3 is TGTGCCAGTAGTAGACTAGCGGGACCCGGGGAGCTGTTTTTT. This gives the protein CASSRLAGPGELFF.

This rearrangement joins TRBV27 to TRBJ2-5; D is uncertain. CDR1 is MNHEY, CDR2 SMNVEV, per germline (reference sequence). The CDR3 totals 14 residues. The V end was cut by 2 bases, the J end by 4 bases, with 11 bases between. CDR3 loop: CASSLVGSSETQYF. The CDR3 DNA reads TGTGCCAGCAGTTTAGTAGGGTCTTCAGAGACCCAGTACTTC.

This clone was recorded only once. The chain carries TRBV27 and TRBJ2-1; 7 nucleotides align to TRBD1. Per the germline V gene, CDR1 is MNHEY and CDR2 is SMNVEV (reference sequence). The length of the CDR3 is 13 residues. V shed 3 bases, J shed 5 bases, and the junction held 1 base outside the gene matches. Written as DNA, the CDR3 is TGTGCCAGCAGTTTCAGGGGGAACAATGAGCAGTTCTTC. It encodes CASSFRGNNEQFF.

V is TRBV5-6 and J is TRBJ2-7, with TRBD1 identical over 8 bases. After removal of 2 bases from V and 6 bases from J, the junction contained 7 bases not matched to a gene. This CDR3 is built from 14 residues. Germline-derived CDR1 and CDR2 are SGHDT and YYEEEE. CDR3 amino acids: CASSFRTGLGEQYF. The CDR3 region has the DNA TGTGCCAGCAGCTTCCGGACAGGGCTTGGCGAGCAGTACTTC.

V and J are TRBV7-8 and TRBJ2-7; 8 nucleotides match TRBD1. Trimming cost V 1 base and J 4 bases; bases outside gene matches: 6. The CDR3 is 15 amino acids. Germline assignment: CDR1 SGHVS and CDR2 FQNEAQ. The CDR3 region is CASSLVPGGQYEQYF. The CDR3, as DNA: TGTGCCAGCAGCTTAGTCCCAGGGGGCCAGTACGAGCAGTACTTC.

V usage is TRBV15 and J usage is TRBJ1-1, with D possibly matching TRBD1 (5 bases). The CDR3 is 15 residues long. Trimming left V 0 bases short and J 4 bases short, with 12 bases between. Germline V gene sequence: CDR1 LNHNV, CDR2 YYDKDF (reference sequence). The CDR3, as DNA: TGTGCCACCAGCAGAGATGGCGGGGGGGTCACTGAAGCTTTCTTT. This codes for CATSRDGGGVTEAFF.

The chain links TRBV6-5 to TRBJ2-2; D possibly matches TRBD1 or TRBD2 (6 bases each). Germline V lookup: CDR1 MNHEY, CDR2 SVGAGI. Trimming left V 6 bases short and J 1 base short, with 9 bases between. CDR3 length: 14 amino acids. Here the CDR3 reads CASSAGQNTGELFF. Here the CDR3 DNA reads TGTGCCAGCAGCGCGGGACAGAACACCGGGGAGCTGTTTTTT.

J is TRBJ1-1 and V is TRBV5-8, with TRBD1 as a possible D gene (5 bases). Germline-derived CDR1 and CDR2 are SGHTS and YDEGEE. V gave up 0 bases and J gave up 8 bases, with 11 bases separating them. The CDR3 is 13 amino acids. The CDR3 coding sequence is TGTGCCAGCAGCTTGGTTTGGGGGGTAGAAGCTTTCTTT. The encoded protein is CASSLVWGVEAFF.